The 23 T cell receptor beta chains below all came from one sample that was sequenced in a study of response to subunit inactivated influenza vaccine. TCRdb reprocessed the RT-PCR reads via MiXCR and lists one record per CDR3 protein. The sample shows roughly 290,000 distinct CDR3 sequences, about a fifth of them seen only once. The sample in question was PBMCs from blood, obtained about 20 months after vaccination. The receptors stem from a man aged 45-69 years who received an inactivated influenza vaccine.

This clonotype was observed a few times. The gene calls are TRBV5-1 and TRBJ2-3; D remains ambiguous. This CDR3 has 14 residues. Trimming took 0 bases from V and 4 from J, leaving 9 bases between them. Germline loops: CDR1 SGHRS, CDR2 YFSETQ. CDR3 in amino acids: CASSLGQESDTQYF. The CDR3 region has the DNA TGCGCCAGCAGCTTGGGGCAGGAGTCAGATACGCAGTATTTT.

The rearrangement links TRBV12-3 or TRBV12-4 to TRBJ2-2; possibly TRBD2 for D (6 bases). This CDR3 spans 14 amino acids. The ends were cut back, 6 bases at V and 0 bases at J, with 8 bases in the middle. The CDR3 nucleotides read TGTGCCAGCAGGAGACTAGCGAACACCGGGGAGCTGTTTTTT. It specifies CASRRLANTGELFF.

This chain connects TRBV18 to TRBJ2-5; unclear D gene. Trimming pared 2 bases from V and 3 bases from J, leaving 10 bases between. The CDR3 extends over 14 amino acids. Germline assignment: CDR1 KGHSH and CDR2 LQKENI. The CDR3 DNA sequence: TGTGCCAGCTCACCAGGGAAAGTAAAAGAGACCCAGTACTTC. Protein sequence: CASSPGKVKETQYF.

Only a few counts were recorded for this clonotype. The chain uses TRBV19 and TRBJ1-5; D perhaps matches TRBD1 (5 bases). This CDR3 has 12 amino acids. Trimming cost V 8 bases and J 9 bases, with 14 bases left between them. Germline V gene sequence: CDR1 LNHDA, CDR2 SQIVND (reference sequence). The CDR3 protein is CASQQDGWPQHF. In nucleotides, the CDR3 is TGTGCCAGTCAACAGGATGGGTGGCCCCAGCATTTT.

This clonotype has only a few counts. V is TRBV7-9 and J is TRBJ1-1; no clear D. The germline V and J ends were trimmed by 0 bases and 5 bases, with 13 bases remaining between them. This CDR3 comprises 15 residues. Germline assignment: CDR1 SEHNR and CDR2 FQNEAQ (reference sequence). Written as DNA, the CDR3 is TGTGCCAGCAGCTTAGCTGAGGGCCAAGGGACTGAAGCTTTCTTT. It encodes CASSLAEGQGTEAFF.

The chain's CDR3 is CASSLGTVVSETQYF. CDR3 bases: TGTGCCAGCAGTTTGGGGACGGTAGTTAGTGAGACCCAGTACTTC. The gene calls are TRBV28 and TRBJ2-5; tentatively, D is TRBD1 or TRBD2 (5 bases each). V lost 3 bases and J lost 5, with 16 bases in between. The length of the CDR3 is 15 residues. Germline CDR1 reads MDHEN; CDR2 reads SYDVKM.

This chain joins TRBV20-1 and TRBJ2-7, with D possibly being TRBD1 (5 bases). Germline V CDR1 and CDR2: DFQATT, SNEGSKA (reference sequence). V was shortened by 5 bases and J by 6 bases, with 17 bases between the two germline ends. This CDR3 comprises 13 residues. CDR3 nucleotide sequence: TGCAGTGCTCCCCCCCCTCCTAGGGGCGAGCAGTACTTC. Protein sequence: CSAPPPPRGEQYF.

There are a few counts of this clonotype. This chain links TRBV4-1 with TRBJ1-1; no clear D gene. V shed 6 bases and J shed 5 bases, with 13 bases lying between them. Germline V gives CDR1 MGHRA, CDR2 YSYEKL. This CDR3 contains 13 residues. The CDR3 DNA follows: TGCGCCAGCAGAGAGTTTCCTCAAACTGAAGCTTTCTTT. It translates to CASREFPQTEAFF.

This clonotype has only a few counts. The rearrangement uses TRBV11-2 and TRBJ2-1, with 10 bases that match TRBD2. The CDR3 consists of 15 residues. Germline V lookup: CDR1 SGHAT, CDR2 FQNNGV. The trim removed 1 base at V and 10 bases at J, leaving 7 bases unmatched. The CDR3: CASSLGSGGAREQFF. The CDR3 DNA reads as TGTGCCAGCAGCTTAGGGAGCGGGGGGGCTCGAGAGCAGTTCTTC.

This rearrangement joins TRBV20-1 to TRBJ1-1; TRBD1 is a possible D gene (5 bases). Germline CDR1 and CDR2: DFQATT and SNEGSKA (reference sequence). The CDR3 extends over 11 amino acids. V was clipped by 6 bases and J by 9 bases, with 14 bases between them. CDR3: CSAPVQGKAFF. In nucleotides, the CDR3 is TGCAGTGCACCAGTCCAGGGAAAAGCTTTCTTT.

In its sample, this clonotype was seen many times. The V and J genes are TRBV4-3 and TRBJ2-7; D is unresolved. Germline assignment: CDR1 LGHNA and CDR2 YSLEER. The V end was cut by 1 base, the J end by 3 bases, with 10 bases between. The CDR3 loop spans 14 amino acids. The CDR3: CASSQAEGDYEQYF. CDR3 in DNA: TGCGCCAGCAGCCAAGCTGAAGGTGACTACGAGCAGTACTTC.

The chain has TRBV4-1 and TRBJ2-1; no clear D gene. CDR3 size: 16 residues. CDR1 and CDR2 (germline): MGHRA, YSYEKL. Trimming cost V 1 base and J 0 bases, with 10 bases left between them. CDR3 residues: CASSQGLRNSYNEQFF. As DNA, the CDR3 is TGCGCCAGCAGCCAAGGACTTCGTAACTCCTACAATGAGCAGTTCTTC.

V usage is TRBV6-2 or TRBV6-3 and J usage is TRBJ2-3; maybe TRBD2 (5 bases). V was clipped by 4 bases and J by 1 base, with 15 bases between them. Germline CDR1 reads MNHEY; CDR2 reads SVGEGT. This CDR3 is 16 amino acids long. The CDR3 coding sequence is TGTGCCAGCAGTTTCGAGGACTTACCCGGCACAGATACGCAGTATTTT. Translating it yields CASSFEDLPGTDTQYF.

The CDR3 region is CASSSQGVPKTEAFF. Here the CDR3 DNA reads TGTGCCAGCTCATCACAGGGCGTGCCTAAGACTGAAGCTTTCTTT. V and J are TRBV18 and TRBJ1-1, with D possibly matching TRBD1 (6 bases). The CDR3 contains 15 residues. The V end was cut by 5 bases, the J end by 5 bases, with 18 bases between. Germline V gene data show CDR1 as KGHSH and CDR2 as LQKENI.

This clonotype was counted between two and nine times. This chain uses TRBV28 with TRBJ2-5, with TRBD2 as a possible D gene (5 bases). Trimming stripped 6 bases from V and 5 bases from J, with 13 bases between. CDR3 length equals 13 residues. Looked up from germline, CDR1 is MDHEN and CDR2 is SYDVKM. CDR3 nucleotides: TGTGCCAGCAGACAGTGGGAGAGGGAGACCCAGTACTTC. This encodes CASRQWERETQYF.

The sample holds a few counts of this clonotype. The chain couples TRBV5-1 to TRBJ2-7; TRBD1 or TRBD2 may be the D gene (5 bases each). This CDR3 is 13 amino acids long. Trimming removed 6 bases from V and 5 bases from J, with 15 bases in between. The germline CDR1 and CDR2 sequences are SGHRS and YFSETQ. CDR3 loop: CASNRDPGDEQYF. The DNA of the CDR3 is TGCGCCAGCAATCGGGACCCCGGCGACGAGCAGTACTTC.

This chain uses TRBV3-1 with TRBJ2-7; D uncertain. The CDR3 runs to 15 residues. Trimming pared 3 bases from V and 2 bases from J, leaving 14 bases between. The V gene's germline CDR1 is LGHDT and CDR2 YNNKEL (reference sequence). CDR3 DNA: TGTGCCAGCAGCCAGGAACAAGGGCCGACCTACGAGCAGTACTTC. It encodes CASSQEQGPTYEQYF.

V is TRBV20-1 and J is TRBJ2-3, with TRBD1 as a possible D gene (6 bases). V shed 3 bases and J shed 2 bases, with 15 bases lying between them. The CDR3 sequence is 15 residues long. Germline V gives CDR1 DFQATT, CDR2 SNEGSKA (reference sequence). CDR3 loop: CSASTRDKHTDTQYF. DNA of the CDR3: TGCAGTGCTAGTACCCGGGACAAACACACAGATACGCAGTATTTT.

The sample holds a few counts of this clonotype. The CDR3 sequence: CSAIETFQPQHF. CDR3 sequence (DNA): TGCAGTGCTATTGAGACCTTTCAGCCCCAGCATTTT. The V call is TRBV20-1, the J call TRBJ1-5, with D unclear. The CDR3 extends over 12 amino acids. The germline V and J ends were trimmed by 4 bases and 6 bases, with 10 bases remaining between them. CDR1 DFQATT and CDR2 SNEGSKA come from the germline V gene (reference sequence).

V is TRBV29-1 and J is TRBJ1-4; possible D gene TRBD1, 5 bases. This CDR3 has 12 amino acids. Trimming cost V 4 bases and J 5 bases, with 8 bases left between them. The germline CDR1 and CDR2 sequences are SQVTM and ANQGSEA. The CDR3 here is CSVVTENEKLFF. Here the CDR3 DNA reads TGCAGCGTTGTGACAGAGAATGAAAAACTGTTTTTT.

V gene TRBV3-1 combines with J gene TRBJ2-7, with D hard to call. Trimming took off 1 base at V and 2 bases at J, with 9 bases between the two ends. Germline values: CDR1 LGHDT, CDR2 YNNKEL (reference sequence). This CDR3 is 14 amino acids long. CDR3 amino acids: CASSQAGGTYEQYF. CDR3 coding DNA: TGTGCCAGCAGCCAAGCGGGCGGAACCTACGAGCAGTACTTC.

V and J are TRBV5-5 and TRBJ1-1; no clear D gene. Per germline, CDR1 SGHKS and CDR2 YYEKEE (reference sequence). The CDR3 has 17 amino acids. V lost 0 bases, J lost 4 bases, and 19 bases lay in between. CDR3: CASSLALMRRRVTEAFF. In DNA, the CDR3 is TGTGCCAGCAGCTTGGCCTTGATGAGGCGGCGTGTCACTGAAGCTTTCTTT.

In its sample, this clonotype was seen many times. The chain links TRBV7-2 to TRBJ1-4; D is uncertain. The V end was cut by 4 bases, the J end by 0 bases, with 9 bases between. Germline assignment: CDR1 SGHTA and CDR2 FQGNSA. CDR3 length: 15 amino acids. The CDR3 DNA reads TGTGCCAGCAGCTCCGACATTGCAACTAATGAAAAACTGTTTTTT. Protein product: CASSSDIATNEKLFF.